This is a list of T cell receptor beta chains from one sample in a study of identifying expanded T cells in peripheral blood. Profiling relied on immunoSEQ multiplex PCR, and the TCRdb table lists in-frame clones only, not all of them. The sample yields 80,000 to 95,000 clones, about 87% seen once. The sample taken for sequencing was blood. These receptors came from a person between 18 and 75 years old in good health. CDR3s include the opening cysteine and the closing phenylalanine or tryptophan. Fields, in order: D gene, clone size, V gene, J gene, CDR3 protein, CDR3 DNA. A D gene is named only where the DNA matches it firmly. Expanded clones get a size class; other rows say once, few or many, or leave the size out.

>NA|NA|TRBV5-1|TRBJ2-7
CASSPTGEGSYEQYF
TGCGCCAGCAGCCCGACGGGGGAAGGCTCCTACGAGCAGTACTTC
>TRBD2|NA|TRBV27|TRBJ2-5
CASSINSGGVETQYF
TGTGCCAGCAGTATAAATAGCGGGGGCGTGGAGACCCAGTACTTC
>NA|few|TRBV19|TRBJ2-3
CASSGSAETDTQYF
TGTGCCAGTAGCGGGAGCGCGGAAACAGATACGCAGTATTTT
>NA|NA|TRBV5-1|TRBJ2-7
CASSLANHYGEQYF
TGCGCCAGCAGCTTGGCCAACCATTACGGGGAGCAGTACTTC
>TRBD1|NA|TRBV28|TRBJ2-6
CASRTTGAGGANVLTF
TGTGCCAGCAGAACTACAGGGGCAGGTGGGGCCAACGTCCTGACTTTC
>TRBD2|few|TRBV4-3|TRBJ2-7
CASSQELGLAPSYEQYF
TGCGCCAGCAGCCAAGAACTGGGACTAGCGCCGTCCTACGAGCAGTACTTC
>TRBD1|NA|TRBV28|TRBJ1-5
CASSSSGQGSNQPQHF
TGTGCCAGCAGTTCCTCCGGACAGGGTTCCAATCAGCCCCAGCATTTT
>NA|NA|TRBV21-1|TRBJ2-3
CASRQLWTDTQYF
TGTGCCAGCCGGCAGTTGTGGACAGATACGCAGTATTTT
>NA|NA|TRBV28|TRBJ2-3
CASSARRSTDTQYF
TGTGCCAGCAGTGCCCGACGGAGCACAGATACGCAGTATTTT
>TRBD2|NA|TRBV19|TRBJ2-2
CASSPWGGNTGELFF
TGTGCCAGTAGCCCCTGGGGGGGAAACACCGGGGAGCTGTTTTTT
>NA|once|TRBV5-6|TRBJ1-3
CASSTPQEDSGNTIYF
TGTGCCAGCAGCACTCCTCAGGAGGACTCTGGAAACACCATATATTTT